What follows is one TCR beta chain and its context. It lacks a known antigen. No quality values exist for individual bases; no much larger clone is one base distant. The data stem from a study of blood T cells in healthy people across ages (dated by TCRdb to about 2015). About the study as a whole: In model experiments, template switching captured about one uniquely barcoded TCR beta cDNA molecule for every two T cells. The study measured age-related changes in TCR beta repertoire diversity using deep sequencing normalized with unique cDNA molecular identifiers. The donors were divided into four age groups: young (average about 15 years), middle-aged (approximately 41), aged (around 67) and long-lived (roughly 82). The study analyzed two additional independent replicas of 1 million unique cDNA reads from the same blood draw for two donors, one aged 18 to 30 and one aged 80 or older.

The full study reports these points: Total diversity estimates from one million sequenced T cells were considered lower bounds and underestimates. A strong correlation was found between observed TCR beta diversity and the percentage of naive T cells measured by flow cytometry. Donor CMV infection status was unknown, potentially confounding age-related changes in expanded clonotypes. Conclusive comparison of naive and antigen-experienced compartments was prevented by the profiling of bulk unsorted PBMCs. Observed TCR beta diversity per million T cells fell roughly linearly with age, and a significant reduction was already apparent by age approximately 41. Compared with the aged group, the long-lived group had more naive CD4+ T cells, fewer expanded clones and increased TCR diversity, a pattern suggesting age selection.

The germline ends are 16 bases apart after V is trimmed by 5 bases and J by 8 bases. The CDR3, cysteine through phenylalanine, is 14 amino acids long. Kept here is only the CDR3 DNA, which spans 42 bases and is read in frame from base 1. CDR1 and CDR2, looked up from the germline V gene, are SGHTA and FQGNSA. Systemically healthy Caucasian individuals from Russia, over 30 in total and aged about 6 to 100 years, were included as donors. About 10 milliliters of peripheral blood were drawn from each donor into EDTA-treated Vacutainer tubes. Ficoll-Paque density-gradient centrifugation was used to isolate PBMCs, with at least 7 million per sample. Trizol reagent was used to extract total RNA from the PBMCs, yielding at least 5 micrograms per sample. For every donor, flow cytometry on a PBMC aliquot measured the percentage of naive CD45RAhigh/CD27high T cells. Library creation used 5' RACE. The sequencing machine was an Illumina HiSeq 2500. A second 7 to 11 cycle PCR used a sample-barcoded 5' primer and a J-beta primer mix. A template-switch 5' adaptor carrying 12 random nucleotides introduced a unique molecular identifier onto each TCR beta cDNA molecule. Each sample yielded at least 2.5 million CDR3-containing paired-end reads. All of the RNA was converted into first-strand cDNA using the Mint cDNA synthesis kit, with a TRBC-specific oligonucleotide serving as the primer. Following uracil-DNA glycosylase treatment, a first 18-cycle PCR with universal primers M1SS and BC2_uni_R was performed on all cDNA. The original pipeline was this. For normalization, 1 million high-quality reads were randomly selected from each sample, with every read carrying a distinct molecular identifier. Instead of being binned into consensus sequences, reads that shared molecular identifiers were thrown out. MiTCR, run with a Q25 quality threshold and the strictest error-elimination algorithm, handled CDR3 identification, clonotype clustering and error correction. A nonparametric unseen species model using Euler transformation provided a lower-bound estimate of total TCR beta diversity. In-frame beta chains were kept once TCRdb had trimmed the public reads at Q25 with fastp and called clones with MiXCR. Every CDR3 protein is listed once, alongside the most common genes and DNA of its rows. These V and J calls originate from TCRdb's pipeline instead of the authors' own analysis. Across this sample there are around 990,000 distinct CDR3 sequences, with almost 25% seen only once. About 0.72% of the sample is taken by the ten largest.

The data were also submitted as part of a second study, on T cells of mothers and their children. That second publication adds: Nine systemically healthy Caucasian individuals, comprising three mothers and their six children, were included as donors. cDNA synthesis used all of the extracted RNA, with approximately 1.4 ug of RNA in each 15 ul reaction. Sample barcodes and 2-4 random nucleotides were added via the M1S primer in the second PCR. Over 8 million TCR beta CDR3 reads came from each mother, compared with several million reads from each child. TCR recombination output is similarly shaped by thymic selection in related and unrelated pairs, with a minor effect exerted by inherited differences. Normalized repertoire overlap was always slightly but never significantly higher in related than unrelated mother-child pairs. With a sensitivity of approximately 100 clones per million clonotypes, no persistent microchimeric T cell clones were detected. The study used deep NGS to compare TCR beta repertoires of mothers and children, seeking features distinguishing related mother-child pairs from unrelated individuals. On average, the children were approximately 11 +/- 4 years old, while the mothers were 40 +/- 4 years old. Libraries were sequenced on Illumina HiSeq 2000 with 100+100 nt paired-end reads after adapter ligation with NEBNext reagents. To prevent cross-contamination, the mother and child libraries were prepared a month apart and were sequenced in separate runs. For each donor, somewhere between roughly 450,000 and 2,100,000 distinct TCR beta clonotypes were identified. Naive TCR beta clonotypes were estimated from low-frequency clonotypes matched to each donor's FACS-determined naive share, without sorting.

Here the chain combines TRBV7-2 and TRBJ2-1; there is no confident call for the D gene. Sequenced: blood. This clonotype originated in a girl aged 2 to 10 in good health. The CDR3 region reads CASSLSVNPDEQFF. The DNA is TGTGCCAGCAGCCTTTCAGTGAACCCCGATGAGCAGTTCTTC.